The rows below give T cell receptor beta chains drawn from one sample of a study of spatial heterogeneity in lung cancer. A single record per CDR3 protein comes from TCRdb applying MiXCR to the 5' RACE reads. This sample has about 45,000 distinct CDR3 sequences, with approximately 6.3% found just once. The sample consisted of PBMCs, taken at surgery. The receptors originated from a female donor with early-stage non-small cell lung cancer. The CDR3 runs from the conserved cysteine through the conserved F or W. Each record gives: CDR3 DNA, CDR3 protein, V gene, J gene, D gene, clone size, CDR3 length. D genes are given only for firm matches. The size entry is marked missing in some rows and otherwise reads once, few, many or a size class.

TGTGCCAGCAGGGCGACACTCGCGGGGTTGAACACTGAAGCTTTCTTT,CASRATLAGLNTEAFF,TRBV28,TRBJ1-1,.,.,16
TGCAGCGTTGAGGTCACCTCCCGTACGGGGACCCAGTACTTC,CSVEVTSRTGTQYF,TRBV29-1,TRBJ2-5,.,many,14
TGTGCCAGCAGCTTAGCTCCAGGGGCCTCTGGAAACACCATATATTTT,CASSLAPGASGNTIYF,TRBV7-8,TRBJ1-3,.,few,16
TGTGCCAGCAGCCCAGGTGCGGCTCTCTACGAGCAGTACTTC,CASSPGAALYEQYF,TRBV12-3/TRBV12-4,TRBJ2-7,.,many,14
TGTGCCACCAGCCGGGGAGGAGGCTATGGCTACACCTTC,CATSRGGGYGYTF,TRBV24-1,TRBJ1-2,.,many,13
TGTGCCAGCAGTTTCCCCCTGAATTCACCCCTCCACTTT,CASSFPLNSPLHF,TRBV12-3/TRBV12-4,TRBJ1-6,.,.,13
TGCAGCGTGACCCAGGGGGGGGATGGCTACACCTTC,CSVTQGGDGYTF,TRBV29-1,TRBJ1-2,TRBD1,many,12
TGTGCCAGCAGTCCGCTCCCCTCTGGGGCCAACGTCCTGACTTTC,CASSPLPSGANVLTF,TRBV27,TRBJ2-6,.,many,15
TGTGCCAGCAGCCTTACAGGCAATCAGCCCCAGCATTTT,CASSLTGNQPQHF,TRBV7-9,TRBJ1-5,.,many,13
TGTGCCAGCAGTCCGGGGAGTCCCCTCCACTTT,CASSPGSPLHF,TRBV2,TRBJ1-6,.,.,11
TGCAGTGCCAGGAGACAGTCCTATGGCTACACCTTC,CSARRQSYGYTF,TRBV20-1,TRBJ1-2,.,.,12
TGTGCCAGGGGGGGCCCAATAACAGTTTATAGCAATCAGCCCCAGCATTTT,CARGGPITVYSNQPQHF,TRBV6-4,TRBJ1-5,.,.,17
TGCAGTGCTAGCCCGCGGGACAGAGATGTCTACACCTTC,CSASPRDRDVYTF,TRBV20-1,TRBJ1-2,TRBD1,few,13
TGCGCCAGCAGCCAATTCGGCCCTCCAATGAACACTGAAGCTTTCTTT,CASSQFGPPMNTEAFF,TRBV4-1,TRBJ1-1,.,many,16
TGCAGCGCTGGTTCTAGCACAGATACGCAGTATTTT,CSAGSSTDTQYF,TRBV29-1,TRBJ2-3,.,.,12
TGTGCCAGCAGACCCCAGCGGGGCGGGTCCTACAATGAGCAGTTCTTC,CASRPQRGGSYNEQFF,TRBV6-2/TRBV6-3,TRBJ2-1,TRBD2,many,16
TGCAGTGCTCCCGGGACAGGGATTCCTAACTATGGCTACACCTTC,CSAPGTGIPNYGYTF,TRBV20-1,TRBJ1-2,TRBD1,.,15
TGTGCCAGCAGTCTGCGGACTAGCGGGGGGCCAACCGAGCAGTTCTTC,CASSLRTSGGPTEQFF,TRBV6-2/TRBV6-3,TRBJ2-1,TRBD2,few,16
TGCGCCAGCAGCATCGGACAGGGTGGCGAGCAGTACTTC,CASSIGQGGEQYF,TRBV5-1,TRBJ2-7,TRBD1,many,13
TGCAGTGCTAGAGAAAGGGATCTTTCCCTCCGGGCTGAAAAACTGTTTTTT,CSARERDLSLRAEKLFF,TRBV20-1,TRBJ1-4,.,many,17
TGCGCCAGCAGCCAAGGACTAGGGTACGAGCAGTACTTC,CASSQGLGYEQYF,TRBV4-1,TRBJ2-7,.,.,13
TGTGCCAGCACTGACAGGGGCTCCTCAATTGGTGAGCAGTTCTTC,CASTDRGSSIGEQFF,TRBV5-5,TRBJ2-1,TRBD1,.,15
TGTGCCAGCTCACCCCGAGCGGGGATCGAGCAGTACTTC,CASSPRAGIEQYF,TRBV18,TRBJ2-7,TRBD2,.,13
TGCGCCAGCAGCTCCGGCGGGACAGTCATCCAAGATACGCAGTATTTT,CASSSGGTVIQDTQYF,TRBV5-1,TRBJ2-3,.,.,16
TGTGCCAGCAGTCCCCCCCTCTCTGGGGCCAACGTCCTGACTTTC,CASSPPLSGANVLTF,TRBV6-5,TRBJ2-6,.,many,15
TGTGCCAGCAGTTACTCAGGCGTTGGCTACTCCGTCGAGACCCAGTACTTC,CASSYSGVGYSVETQYF,TRBV6-6,TRBJ2-5,.,many,17
TGTGCCAGCAGCCAGGAGGGCGGAGATACGCAGTATTTT,CASSQEGGDTQYF,TRBV5-4,TRBJ2-3,.,.,13
TGTGCCACCAGCAGTACGAAATCACCCCTCCACTTT,CATSSTKSPLHF,TRBV24-1,TRBJ1-6,.,.,12
TGTGCCAGCAGCCAAGGGGGCTATGAACGTAGGCAGTATTTT,CASSQGGYERRQYF,TRBV14,TRBJ2-3,.,.,14
TGCAGCGCCTGGGAAACCAGGGGGACCTATGGCTACACCTTC,CSAWETRGTYGYTF,TRBV29-1,TRBJ1-2,TRBD1,.,14
TGTGCCAGCAGCTTTGACAGGGCAGATACGCAGTATTTT,CASSFDRADTQYF,TRBV7-2,TRBJ2-3,TRBD1,few,13
TGTGCCAGCAGCCCGACAGGGGGGAGAAACATTCAGTACTTC,CASSPTGGRNIQYF,TRBV7-2,TRBJ2-4,TRBD1,few,14
TGTGCCAGCAGTTTGGACGGGGGCGGGCGCCTTAATGAAAAACTGTTTTTT,CASSLDGGGRLNEKLFF,TRBV28,TRBJ1-4,.,many,17
TGTGCCAGCAGCTCCCCGAGGCAGGGCAATTCACCCCTCCACTTT,CASSSPRQGNSPLHF,TRBV5-6,TRBJ1-6,.,many,15
TGTGCCAGCAGCCAGCGGGGGAGTCAAGGCTACACCTTC,CASSQRGSQGYTF,TRBV3-1,TRBJ1-2,.,many,13
TGTGCCAGCAGATCCGGGACAGGGAGTTTGTCCTCCTACGAGCAGTACTTC,CASRSGTGSLSSYEQYF,TRBV6-2/TRBV6-3,TRBJ2-7,TRBD1,many,17
TGTGCCAGCAGTCCTCTAGGGGGTAGCAATCAGCCCCAGCATTTT,CASSPLGGSNQPQHF,TRBV12-3/TRBV12-4,TRBJ1-5,.,many,15
TGTGCCACCGGCAGGGTAGACACAGATACGCAGTATTTT,CATGRVDTDTQYF,TRBV15,TRBJ2-3,.,many,13
TGTGCCAGCCGGAGGCAGGGGTCAAATTCACCCCTCCACTTT,CASRRQGSNSPLHF,TRBV2,TRBJ1-6,.,.,14
TGTGCCAGCAGTACCGACAGGGCGTCCTACAATGAGCAGTTCTTC,CASSTDRASYNEQFF,TRBV2,TRBJ2-1,TRBD1,few,15
TGTGCCAGCAGCCCCATCATGGCAGCTGGATCGGAAGCTTTCTTT,CASSPIMAAGSEAFF,TRBV7-9,TRBJ1-1,.,many,15
TGTGCCAGCAGCTCTTATCAGGGGGCCGACACAGATACGCAGTATTTT,CASSSYQGADTDTQYF,TRBV7-9,TRBJ2-3,TRBD1,many,16
TGTGCCAGCACCACTAGCGGGGGGTTCTCAACAGATACGCAGTATTTT,CASTTSGGFSTDTQYF,TRBV6-5,TRBJ2-3,TRBD2,many,16
TGTGCCAGCGGGGACACCGGGACAGGGGCCACTGAAGCTTTCTTT,CASGDTGTGATEAFF,TRBV6-6,TRBJ1-1,TRBD1,.,15
TGTGCCAGCAGCCGCCTTAAAGGAGAGAATCAGCCCCAGCATTTT,CASSRLKGENQPQHF,TRBV7-2,TRBJ1-5,.,many,15
TGTGCCAGCAGCGTAGGGGGCTCTGAAGCTTTCTTT,CASSVGGSEAFF,TRBV9,TRBJ1-1,.,.,12
TGTGCCAGCAGCTTGACCGGGACAGGGTTGGAGACCCAGTACTTC,CASSLTGTGLETQYF,TRBV5-4,TRBJ2-5,TRBD1,many,15
TGCGCCAGCAGCTTAGAGCGGGGAGAGCTGTTTTTT,CASSLERGELFF,TRBV5-1,TRBJ2-2,TRBD2,many,12
TGTGCCAGCAGTTTTGGGCGGAGCAATCAGCCCCAGCATTTT,CASSFGRSNQPQHF,TRBV12-3/TRBV12-4,TRBJ1-5,.,many,14
TGCGCCAGCAGCACAAGCCCCTCCGGGCGCACAGATACGCAGTATTTT,CASSTSPSGRTDTQYF,TRBV4-1,TRBJ2-3,.,many,16
TGTGCCATCAGTGAAAGGGACAGTTACAATGAGCAGTTCTTC,CAISERDSYNEQFF,TRBV10-3,TRBJ2-1,TRBD1,few,14
TGCAGCGGGAGCCCCCTCCTCCCGGATACGCAGTATTTT,CSGSPLLPDTQYF,TRBV20-1,TRBJ2-3,.,.,13
TGTGCCATCAGTGCGGGACAGGCGAACACTGAAGCTTTCTTT,CAISAGQANTEAFF,TRBV10-3,TRBJ1-1,TRBD1,few,14
TGTGCCAGCAGCGTAGGAGCTTCCTCTAATCAGCCCCAGCATTTT,CASSVGASSNQPQHF,TRBV9,TRBJ1-5,.,.,15
TGTGCCAGCAGTTTAAACCAACCTGGGACCAAAAACATTCAGTACTTC,CASSLNQPGTKNIQYF,TRBV28,TRBJ2-4,.,many,16